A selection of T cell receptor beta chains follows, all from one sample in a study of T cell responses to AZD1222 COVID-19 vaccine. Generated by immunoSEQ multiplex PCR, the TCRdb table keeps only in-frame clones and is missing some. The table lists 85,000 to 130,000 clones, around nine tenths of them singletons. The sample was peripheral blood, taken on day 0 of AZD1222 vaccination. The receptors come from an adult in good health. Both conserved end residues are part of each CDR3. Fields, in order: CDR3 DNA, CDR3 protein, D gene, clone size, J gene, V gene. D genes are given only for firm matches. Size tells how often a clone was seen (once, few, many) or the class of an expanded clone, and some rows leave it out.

cdr3_nt: TGTGCCAGCCGGGGGGATCAGGCTGAAGCTTTCTTT; cdr3_aa: CASRGDQAEAFF; d_call: .; clone_size: .; j_call: TRBJ1-1; v_call: TRBV2
cdr3_nt: TGTGCCAGCAGCTTAGGAACAGGACCGACCTACGAGCAGTACTTC; cdr3_aa: CASSLGTGPTYEQYF; d_call: .; clone_size: once; j_call: TRBJ2-7; v_call: TRBV11-2
cdr3_nt: TGTGCCAGCAGCCTTCTGGGGGACAGGGATATGAACACTGAAGCTTTCTTT; cdr3_aa: CASSLLGDRDMNTEAFF; d_call: TRBD1; clone_size: .; j_call: TRBJ1-1; v_call: TRBV11-2
cdr3_nt: TGTGCCAGCACTTCTCCCTCCCTCGGGGGTGGGGACTACGAGCAGTACTTC; cdr3_aa: CASTSPSLGGGDYEQYF; d_call: .; clone_size: .; j_call: TRBJ2-7; v_call: TRBV28
cdr3_nt: TGTGCCAGCAGCCAAGAAGGACTAAACATAAGAGATACGCAGTATTTT; cdr3_aa: CASSQEGLNIRDTQYF; d_call: .; clone_size: once; j_call: TRBJ2-3; v_call: TRBV4-2
cdr3_nt: TGTGCCAGCAGTTACATACAGGGGGCGTACCAAGAGACCCAGTACTTC; cdr3_aa: CASSYIQGAYQETQYF; d_call: TRBD1; clone_size: .; j_call: TRBJ2-5; v_call: TRBV6-5
cdr3_nt: TGCGCCAGCAGCTTCGGCCAGGGTATTGCACCCCTCCACTTT; cdr3_aa: CASSFGQGIAPLHF; d_call: .; clone_size: few; j_call: TRBJ1-6; v_call: TRBV5-1
cdr3_nt: TGTGCCAGCCTGACAGGGCTCTATGGCTACACCTTC; cdr3_aa: CASLTGLYGYTF; d_call: TRBD1; clone_size: .; j_call: TRBJ1-2; v_call: TRBV2
cdr3_nt: TGTGCCAGCAGCACCGGACAGCAAAACACCTTC; cdr3_aa: CASSTGQQNTF; d_call: .; clone_size: many; j_call: TRBJ1-2; v_call: TRBV5-8
cdr3_nt: TGTGCCAGCTCGCCAGACAGATTTGGCGGGGAGCTGTTTTTT; cdr3_aa: CASSPDRFGGELFF; d_call: .; clone_size: .; j_call: TRBJ2-2; v_call: TRBV18
cdr3_nt: TGTGCCAGCAACCCCCAGTCGGGGGGGCACACCATATATTTT; cdr3_aa: CASNPQSGGHTIYF; d_call: .; clone_size: .; j_call: TRBJ1-3; v_call: TRBV2
cdr3_nt: TGTGCCAGCAGCCGCGGGGAAGGCCTAGGGAACACTGAAGCTTTCTTT; cdr3_aa: CASSRGEGLGNTEAFF; d_call: .; clone_size: .; j_call: TRBJ1-1; v_call: TRBV9
cdr3_nt: TGTGCCAGCAGCCAAGATCTAGCGGGGCCCTTCACCGGGGAGCTGTTTTTT; cdr3_aa: CASSQDLAGPFTGELFF; d_call: TRBD2; clone_size: .; j_call: TRBJ2-2; v_call: TRBV14
cdr3_nt: TGTGCCAGCAGCCAAGCCCTGTTGAACACTGAAGCTTTCTTT; cdr3_aa: CASSQALLNTEAFF; d_call: .; clone_size: .; j_call: TRBJ1-1; v_call: TRBV3-1/TRBV3-2
cdr3_nt: TGTGCCAGCAGGGGACAGTTCGTCACCTACGAGCAGTACTTC; cdr3_aa: CASRGQFVTYEQYF; d_call: TRBD1; clone_size: .; j_call: TRBJ2-7; v_call: TRBV2
cdr3_nt: TGTGCCAGCAGTCTACAGGACAGCAGGAATGAAAAACTGTTTTTT; cdr3_aa: CASSLQDSRNEKLFF; d_call: .; clone_size: .; j_call: TRBJ1-4; v_call: TRBV7-9
cdr3_nt: TGTGCCAGCCTAGAGGGAGTTGAAGCTTTCTTT; cdr3_aa: CASLEGVEAFF; d_call: .; clone_size: .; j_call: TRBJ1-1; v_call: TRBV6-5
cdr3_nt: TGTGCCAGCTCACCACCTGGAGGTATCACCGGGGAGCTGTTTTTT; cdr3_aa: CASSPPGGITGELFF; d_call: .; clone_size: few; j_call: TRBJ2-2; v_call: TRBV18
cdr3_nt: TGTGCCAGCAGTTACTTACCTAGCACTTACAATGAGCAGTTCTTC; cdr3_aa: CASSYLPSTYNEQFF; d_call: .; clone_size: .; j_call: TRBJ2-1; v_call: TRBV6-2/TRBV6-3
cdr3_nt: TGTGCCAGCTCACCTTCAGGCACTCAGCCCCAGCATTTT; cdr3_aa: CASSPSGTQPQHF; d_call: .; clone_size: .; j_call: TRBJ1-5; v_call: TRBV18
cdr3_nt: TGTGCCAGCAGTTACGGTTTATCGAGCAAACTGTTTTTT; cdr3_aa: CASSYGLSSKLFF; d_call: .; clone_size: .; j_call: TRBJ1-4; v_call: TRBV6-6
cdr3_nt: TGCGCCAGCGGTACGTTGGGCGCAACTAATGAAAAACTGTTTTTT; cdr3_aa: CASGTLGATNEKLFF; d_call: .; clone_size: .; j_call: TRBJ1-4; v_call: TRBV5-1
cdr3_nt: TGTGCCAGCGCCGCCGGTGGGTTTTCACCCCTCCACTTT; cdr3_aa: CASAAGGFSPLHF; d_call: .; clone_size: few; j_call: TRBJ1-6; v_call: TRBV5-8
cdr3_nt: TGTGCCACCAAACGAGGGGATAACTATGGCTACACCTTC; cdr3_aa: CATKRGDNYGYTF; d_call: .; clone_size: .; j_call: TRBJ1-2; v_call: TRBV6-5
cdr3_nt: TGTGCCAGTAGCAGAACATGGAACACTGAAGCTTTCTTT; cdr3_aa: CASSRTWNTEAFF; d_call: .; clone_size: .; j_call: TRBJ1-1; v_call: TRBV19
cdr3_nt: TGTGCCAGCAGCCAAGTGGCTGAAAAACTGTTTTTT; cdr3_aa: CASSQVAEKLFF; d_call: .; clone_size: .; j_call: TRBJ1-4; v_call: TRBV14
cdr3_nt: TGTGCCAGCAGTTACTCGAACTCGGGGGAGACCCAGTACTTC; cdr3_aa: CASSYSNSGETQYF; d_call: .; clone_size: .; j_call: TRBJ2-5; v_call: TRBV6-2/TRBV6-3
cdr3_nt: TGTGCCAGCAGTCATATGGGGGGTGTCTCGAACACCGGGGAGCTGTTTTTT; cdr3_aa: CASSHMGGVSNTGELFF; d_call: .; clone_size: .; j_call: TRBJ2-2; v_call: TRBV6-6
cdr3_nt: TGTGCCAGCAGTTTCCGGACAGCGGCAGATACGCAGTATTTT; cdr3_aa: CASSFRTAADTQYF; d_call: .; clone_size: .; j_call: TRBJ2-3; v_call: TRBV28
cdr3_nt: TGTGCCAGCAGCCCAACTTGGTCAACGGGAGGGACGAAAAACATTCAGTACTTC; cdr3_aa: CASSPTWSTGGTKNIQYF; d_call: TRBD2; clone_size: .; j_call: TRBJ2-4; v_call: TRBV5-6
cdr3_nt: TGTGCCACCAGTGATTCCCTAGAGGGCGAGCAGTACTTC; cdr3_aa: CATSDSLEGEQYF; d_call: .; clone_size: .; j_call: TRBJ2-7; v_call: TRBV24-1
cdr3_nt: TGTGCCAGCTCACCACCGCGGTCCGACGTGAGCACTGAAGCTTTCTTT; cdr3_aa: CASSPPRSDVSTEAFF; d_call: .; clone_size: .; j_call: TRBJ1-1; v_call: TRBV18
cdr3_nt: TGTGCCAGCAGTTTACTGGGAAGGGCCTCCTACAATGAGCAGTTCTTC; cdr3_aa: CASSLLGRASYNEQFF; d_call: .; clone_size: .; j_call: TRBJ2-1; v_call: TRBV27
cdr3_nt: TGTGCCAGCAGCAAGACAGGGAGGGAGACCCAGTACTTC; cdr3_aa: CASSKTGRETQYF; d_call: .; clone_size: .; j_call: TRBJ2-5; v_call: TRBV6-5
cdr3_nt: TGTGCCAGCAGCCAATCAGGGGACTACAATGAGCAGTTCTTC; cdr3_aa: CASSQSGDYNEQFF; d_call: .; clone_size: .; j_call: TRBJ2-1; v_call: TRBV9
cdr3_nt: TGTGCCAGCAGTTTACGACAGGGAGGGAATTCACCCCTCCACTTT; cdr3_aa: CASSLRQGGNSPLHF; d_call: TRBD1; clone_size: .; j_call: TRBJ1-6; v_call: TRBV27
cdr3_nt: TGTGCCAGCAGCACCCGGACTAGCGGGGGGGCTACGCAGTATTTT; cdr3_aa: CASSTRTSGGATQYF; d_call: TRBD2; clone_size: .; j_call: TRBJ2-3; v_call: TRBV11-3
cdr3_nt: TGTGCCAGCAGAGGCCAGCCGAACACTGAAGCTTTCTTT; cdr3_aa: CASRGQPNTEAFF; d_call: .; clone_size: .; j_call: TRBJ1-1; v_call: TRBV6-4